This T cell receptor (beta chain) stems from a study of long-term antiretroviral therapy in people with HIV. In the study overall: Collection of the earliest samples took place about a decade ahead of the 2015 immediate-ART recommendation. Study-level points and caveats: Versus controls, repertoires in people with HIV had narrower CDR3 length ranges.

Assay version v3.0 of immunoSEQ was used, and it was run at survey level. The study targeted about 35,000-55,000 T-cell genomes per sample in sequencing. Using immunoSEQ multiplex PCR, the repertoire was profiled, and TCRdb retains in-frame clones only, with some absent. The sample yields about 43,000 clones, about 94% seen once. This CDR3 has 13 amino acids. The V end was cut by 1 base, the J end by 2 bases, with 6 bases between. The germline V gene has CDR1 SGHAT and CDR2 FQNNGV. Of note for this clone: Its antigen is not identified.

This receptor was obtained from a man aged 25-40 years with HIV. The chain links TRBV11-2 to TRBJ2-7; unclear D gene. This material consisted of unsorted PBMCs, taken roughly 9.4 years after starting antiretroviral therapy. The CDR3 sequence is CASSLGSTYEQYF. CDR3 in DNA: TGTGCCAGCAGCTTAGGATCTACCTACGAGCAGTACTTC.